These T cell receptor beta chains were read from a single sample in a study of cytomegalovirus exposure and HLA in healthy donors. The method was immunoSEQ multiplex PCR; TCRdb's version includes in-frame clones alone and lacks a portion of them. The table shows about 90,000 clones, with roughly 78% occurring only once. Sequences were obtained from PBMCs. The receptors originated from a woman in her thirties or forties in good health and CMV-seropositive. The CDR3 runs from the conserved cysteine through the conserved F or W. A D gene is named only where the DNA matches it firmly. The size of a clone is reported for some rows only, either as once, few or many, or as a class for expanded clones.

abundance: NA
v_gene: TRBV4-3
d_gene: TRBD2
j_gene: TRBJ2-1
CDR3nt: TGCGCCAGCAGCCAAGATTGGCTAGCGGGAGTAGGAAATGAGCAGTTCTTC
CDR3aa: CASSQDWLAGVGNEQFF

abundance: NA
v_gene: TRBV28
d_gene: TRBD1
j_gene: TRBJ2-7
CDR3nt: TGTGCCAGCAGGGGGACAGGGTTACCCTACGAGCAGTACTTC
CDR3aa: CASRGTGLPYEQYF

abundance: few
v_gene: TRBV6-5
d_gene: NA
j_gene: TRBJ2-7
CDR3nt: TGTGCCAGCAGTTCGGGTGCCTACGAGCAGTACTTC
CDR3aa: CASSSGAYEQYF

abundance: NA
v_gene: TRBV7-9
d_gene: TRBD2
j_gene: TRBJ2-7
CDR3nt: TGTGCCAGCAGGCCGCGGGGGGTAGCGGGAGGTGACGAGCAGTACTTC
CDR3aa: CASRPRGVAGGDEQYF

abundance: NA
v_gene: TRBV9
d_gene: TRBD2
j_gene: TRBJ2-2
CDR3nt: TGTGCCAGCAGCCCAGCGTCCCCGGCGGGAGTGGGGATGAACACCGGGGAGCTGTTTTTT
CDR3aa: CASSPASPAGVGMNTGELFF

abundance: once
v_gene: TRBV4-3
d_gene: NA
j_gene: TRBJ2-1
CDR3nt: TGCGCCAGCAGCGCCTCCAACCGGGGAGCCCATGAGCAGTTCTTC
CDR3aa: CASSASNRGAHEQFF

abundance: NA
v_gene: TRBV13
d_gene: NA
j_gene: TRBJ2-7
CDR3nt: TGTGCCAGTGGGACGGGAGCCTACGAGCAGTACTTC
CDR3aa: CASGTGAYEQYF

abundance: NA
v_gene: TRBV18
d_gene: NA
j_gene: TRBJ1-5
CDR3nt: TGTGCCAGCTCACTCTCCGGGACAAGCAATCAGCCCCAGCATTTT
CDR3aa: CASSLSGTSNQPQHF

abundance: NA
v_gene: TRBV6-5
d_gene: NA
j_gene: TRBJ1-6
CDR3nt: TGTGCCAGCAGAACTTCGGGGGGCAGGAATTCACCCCTCCACTTT
CDR3aa: CASRTSGGRNSPLHF

abundance: NA
v_gene: TRBV5-4
d_gene: TRBD1
j_gene: TRBJ2-1
CDR3nt: TGTGCCAGCAGCACCGGACAGGGGACTTCCTCCTACAATGAGCAGTTCTTC
CDR3aa: CASSTGQGTSSYNEQFF

abundance: NA
v_gene: TRBV4-1
d_gene: NA
j_gene: TRBJ1-5
CDR3nt: TGCGCCAGCAGCCAAGATAGGGGACAAGGTCAGCCCCAGCATTTT
CDR3aa: CASSQDRGQGQPQHF

abundance: NA
v_gene: TRBV29-1
d_gene: TRBD1
j_gene: TRBJ1-2
CDR3nt: TGCAGCGCACAGGGGCTGGGAGCTAACTATGGCTACACCTTC
CDR3aa: CSAQGLGANYGYTF

abundance: NA
v_gene: TRBV7-2
d_gene: TRBD1
j_gene: TRBJ1-1
CDR3nt: TGTGCCAGCAGCTCCCCGACAGGGCGGACTGAAGCTTTCTTT
CDR3aa: CASSSPTGRTEAFF

abundance: NA
v_gene: TRBV6-1
d_gene: NA
j_gene: TRBJ1-1
CDR3nt: TGTGCCAGCACTTCCTCCGAGGCCCGGTTAGCTGAAGCTTTCTTT
CDR3aa: CASTSSEARLAEAFF

abundance: many
v_gene: TRBV7-9
d_gene: NA
j_gene: TRBJ1-1
CDR3nt: TGTGCCAGCAGCAAAACCGGGACACTCGTTGAAGCTTTCTTT
CDR3aa: CASSKTGTLVEAFF

abundance: NA
v_gene: TRBV4-1
d_gene: TRBD1
j_gene: TRBJ1-2
CDR3nt: TGCGCCAGCAGTGGAGGACAGGGGGCGGATGGCTACACCTTC
CDR3aa: CASSGGQGADGYTF

abundance: NA
v_gene: TRBV6-5
d_gene: NA
j_gene: TRBJ2-1
CDR3nt: TGTGCCAGCAGTTGGGGGGAGGTGAACAATGAGCAGTTCTTC
CDR3aa: CASSWGEVNNEQFF

abundance: few
v_gene: TRBV7-3
d_gene: NA
j_gene: TRBJ2-6
CDR3nt: TGTGCCAGCAGCTTATTAGTCTCTGGGGCCAACGTCCTGACTTTC
CDR3aa: CASSLLVSGANVLTF

abundance: NA
v_gene: TRBV28
d_gene: TRBD2
j_gene: TRBJ2-7
CDR3nt: TGTGCCAGCAGGTTACCGGGACTAGCGGACTACGAGCAGTACTTC
CDR3aa: CASRLPGLADYEQYF

abundance: NA
v_gene: TRBV9
d_gene: NA
j_gene: TRBJ2-2
CDR3nt: TGTGCCAGCAGCGTAGGACAGGTTAAAACCGGGGAGCTGTTTTTT
CDR3aa: CASSVGQVKTGELFF

abundance: NA
v_gene: TRBV6-6
d_gene: NA
j_gene: TRBJ1-2
CDR3nt: TGTGCCAGCAGTTACTCCAGCTATGGCTACACCTTC
CDR3aa: CASSYSSYGYTF

abundance: few
v_gene: TRBV5-1
d_gene: TRBD2
j_gene: TRBJ2-1
CDR3nt: TGCGCCAGCAGCGTAGCTTTGGGACTAGCTGGCAATGAGCAGTTCTTC
CDR3aa: CASSVALGLAGNEQFF

abundance: NA
v_gene: TRBV9
d_gene: NA
j_gene: TRBJ1-4
CDR3nt: TGTGCCAGTTCGGGATTCAATAATGAAAAACTGTTTTTT
CDR3aa: CASSGFNNEKLFF

abundance: NA
v_gene: TRBV5-1
d_gene: TRBD2
j_gene: TRBJ2-1
CDR3nt: TGCGCCAGCAGCTTGGCGGCTAGCGGGACAGAGCAGTTCTTC
CDR3aa: CASSLAASGTEQFF

abundance: NA
v_gene: TRBV15
d_gene: NA
j_gene: TRBJ2-3
CDR3nt: TGTGCCACCAGCAGAGACCAAACAGATACGCAGTATTTT
CDR3aa: CATSRDQTDTQYF

abundance: NA
v_gene: TRBV5-1
d_gene: NA
j_gene: TRBJ2-3
CDR3nt: TGCGCCAGCAGCTCCCTCATGGGACACACAGATACGCAGTATTTT
CDR3aa: CASSSLMGHTDTQYF

abundance: NA
v_gene: TRBV5-8
d_gene: NA
j_gene: TRBJ1-1
CDR3nt: TGTGCCAGCAGCTTGGGACACATGGGGAACACTGAAGCTTTCTTT
CDR3aa: CASSLGHMGNTEAFF

abundance: NA
v_gene: TRBV2
d_gene: TRBD1
j_gene: TRBJ2-5
CDR3nt: TGTGCCAGCAGTGGGGACAGGGGGGGAGAGACCCAGTACTTC
CDR3aa: CASSGDRGGETQYF

abundance: NA
v_gene: TRBV4-3
d_gene: TRBD1
j_gene: TRBJ1-2
CDR3nt: TGCGCCAGCAGCCAAGAGCCACCGGGACAGGGTTTCTATGGCTACACCTTC
CDR3aa: CASSQEPPGQGFYGYTF

abundance: NA
v_gene: TRBV7-2
d_gene: TRBD1
j_gene: TRBJ1-2
CDR3nt: TGTGCCAGCAGCCGTACGGGACAGACTTATGGCTACACCTTC
CDR3aa: CASSRTGQTYGYTF

abundance: NA
v_gene: TRBV7-9
d_gene: TRBD1
j_gene: TRBJ2-2
CDR3nt: TGTTCCAGCAGCATAGGACAGGCCTTGGTGGACGGGGAGCTGTTTTTT
CDR3aa: CSSSIGQALVDGELFF

abundance: NA
v_gene: TRBV28
d_gene: TRBD1
j_gene: TRBJ2-7
CDR3nt: TGTGCCAGCAGTTCTCCCTGGACAGGGATTTACTCCGAGCAGTACTTC
CDR3aa: CASSSPWTGIYSEQYF

abundance: few
v_gene: TRBV23-1
d_gene: NA
j_gene: TRBJ2-2
CDR3nt: TGCGCCAGCAGTCAATATCCCCGGAGAAACACCGGGGAGCTGTTTTTT
CDR3aa: CASSQYPRRNTGELFF

abundance: NA
v_gene: TRBV14
d_gene: TRBD2
j_gene: TRBJ2-2
CDR3nt: TGTGCCAGCAGCCAACTGACTAGCGGGAGGGCTAACACCGGGGAGCTGTTTTTT
CDR3aa: CASSQLTSGRANTGELFF

abundance: NA
v_gene: TRBV7-2
d_gene: TRBD1
j_gene: TRBJ1-1
CDR3nt: TGTGCCAGCAGCTTGACAGGGGGAGATGGGACTGAAGCTTTCTTT
CDR3aa: CASSLTGGDGTEAFF

abundance: few
v_gene: TRBV19
d_gene: NA
j_gene: TRBJ1-1
CDR3nt: TGTGCCAGTAGTACTCCCGGTTTCAGGCCTGGGCACACTGAAGCTTTCTTT
CDR3aa: CASSTPGFRPGHTEAFF

abundance: NA
v_gene: TRBV28
d_gene: NA
j_gene: TRBJ2-1
CDR3nt: TGTGCCAGCAGTTTAGGGGGCAGCTCCTACAATGAGCAGTTCTTC
CDR3aa: CASSLGGSSYNEQFF

abundance: NA
v_gene: TRBV29-1
d_gene: TRBD1
j_gene: TRBJ2-1
CDR3nt: TGCAGCGTTGATAGACAGGGCAACTACAATGAGCAGTTCTTC
CDR3aa: CSVDRQGNYNEQFF

abundance: NA
v_gene: TRBV25-1
d_gene: NA
j_gene: TRBJ2-3
CDR3nt: TGTGCCAGCAGTGAAGCCGGACCTCGGAGGGTCACAGATACGCAGTATTTT
CDR3aa: CASSEAGPRRVTDTQYF

abundance: NA
v_gene: TRBV2
d_gene: TRBD2
j_gene: TRBJ2-2
CDR3nt: TGTGCCAGCAGTGAAGTGGGAGGGCTGAACACCGGGGAGCTGTTTTTT
CDR3aa: CASSEVGGLNTGELFF

abundance: few
v_gene: TRBV13
d_gene: TRBD1
j_gene: TRBJ2-7
CDR3nt: TGTGCCAGCAGCGAGGCGACAGGGTCCTCCTACGAGCAGTACTTC
CDR3aa: CASSEATGSSYEQYF

abundance: NA
v_gene: TRBV5-1
d_gene: TRBD1
j_gene: TRBJ2-3
CDR3nt: TGCGCCAGCAGCCCCGACAGGGGGCTGGCAGATACGCAGTATTTT
CDR3aa: CASSPDRGLADTQYF

abundance: NA
v_gene: TRBV11-2
d_gene: NA
j_gene: TRBJ2-2
CDR3nt: TGTGCCAGCAGCGTGGCGGTCAGGGTAATCGCCGGGGAGCTGTTTTTT
CDR3aa: CASSVAVRVIAGELFF

abundance: once
v_gene: TRBV28
d_gene: NA
j_gene: TRBJ1-5
CDR3nt: TGTGCCAGCAGTGAACGAGAGCCCCAGCATTTT
CDR3aa: CASSEREPQHF

abundance: once
v_gene: TRBV29-1
d_gene: TRBD1
j_gene: TRBJ2-7
CDR3nt: TGCAGCGTTGACGGGACAGGGCCTGGCTACGAGCAGTACTTC
CDR3aa: CSVDGTGPGYEQYF

abundance: NA
v_gene: TRBV7-2
d_gene: NA
j_gene: TRBJ1-2
CDR3nt: TGTGCCAGCAGCTCCCCCGGGGCTAACTATGGCTACACCTTC
CDR3aa: CASSSPGANYGYTF

abundance: many
v_gene: TRBV5-4
d_gene: NA
j_gene: TRBJ1-2
CDR3nt: TGTGCCAGCAGCCGCGGGGGCAATGGCTACACCTTC
CDR3aa: CASSRGGNGYTF

abundance: NA
v_gene: TRBV4-3
d_gene: NA
j_gene: TRBJ1-1
CDR3nt: TGCGCCAGCAGGTCTGGACTATTGAACACTGAAGCTTTCTTT
CDR3aa: CASRSGLLNTEAFF

abundance: NA
v_gene: TRBV7-2
d_gene: TRBD1
j_gene: TRBJ2-7
CDR3nt: TGTGCCAGCAGCTTAACAGGGGCCCCTTACGAGCAGTACTTC
CDR3aa: CASSLTGAPYEQYF